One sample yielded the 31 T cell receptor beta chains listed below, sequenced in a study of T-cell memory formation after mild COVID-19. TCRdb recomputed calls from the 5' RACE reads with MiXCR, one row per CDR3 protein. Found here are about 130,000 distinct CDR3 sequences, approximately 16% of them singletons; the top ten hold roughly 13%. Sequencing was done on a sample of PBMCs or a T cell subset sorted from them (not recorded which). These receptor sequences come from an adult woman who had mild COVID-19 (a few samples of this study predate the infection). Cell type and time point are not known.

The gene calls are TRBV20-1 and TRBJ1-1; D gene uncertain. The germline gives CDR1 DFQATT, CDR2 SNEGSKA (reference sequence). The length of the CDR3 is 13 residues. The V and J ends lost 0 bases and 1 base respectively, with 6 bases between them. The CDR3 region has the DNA TGCAGTGCTAGAGAAACCGAGAACACTGAAGCTTTCTTT. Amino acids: CSARETENTEAFF.

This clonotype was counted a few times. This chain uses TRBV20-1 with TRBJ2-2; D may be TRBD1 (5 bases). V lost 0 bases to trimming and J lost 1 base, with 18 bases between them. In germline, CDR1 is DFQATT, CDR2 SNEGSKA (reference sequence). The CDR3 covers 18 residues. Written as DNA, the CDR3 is TGCAGTGCTAGAGATCAGGGCCGGGTACATGGGAACACCGGGGAGCTGTTTTTT. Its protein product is CSARDQGRVHGNTGELFF.

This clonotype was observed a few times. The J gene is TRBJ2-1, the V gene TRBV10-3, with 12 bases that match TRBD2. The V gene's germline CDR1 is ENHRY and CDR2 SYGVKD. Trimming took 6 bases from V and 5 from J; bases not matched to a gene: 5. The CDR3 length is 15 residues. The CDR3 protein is CAISATSGGHNEQFF. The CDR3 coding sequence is TGTGCCATCAGCGCTACTAGCGGGGGGCACAATGAGCAGTTCTTC.

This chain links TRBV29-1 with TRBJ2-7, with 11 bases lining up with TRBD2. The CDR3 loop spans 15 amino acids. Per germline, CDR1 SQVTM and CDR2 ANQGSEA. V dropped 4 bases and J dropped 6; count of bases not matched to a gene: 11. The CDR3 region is CSVGLAGGPRGEQYF. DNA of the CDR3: TGCAGCGTTGGGTTAGCGGGAGGGCCTAGGGGCGAGCAGTACTTC.

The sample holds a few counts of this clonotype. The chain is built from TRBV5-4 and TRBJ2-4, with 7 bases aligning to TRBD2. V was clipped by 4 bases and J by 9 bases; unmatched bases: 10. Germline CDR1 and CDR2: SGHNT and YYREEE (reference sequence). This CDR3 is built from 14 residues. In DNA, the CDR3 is TGTGCCAGCAGCCCCCCGGCGGGAGCAGGCATTCAGTACTTC. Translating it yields CASSPPAGAGIQYF.

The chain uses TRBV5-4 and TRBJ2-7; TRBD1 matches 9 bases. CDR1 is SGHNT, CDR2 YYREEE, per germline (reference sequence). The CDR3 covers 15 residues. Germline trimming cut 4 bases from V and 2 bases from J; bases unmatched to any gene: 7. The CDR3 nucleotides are TGTGCCAGCAGCCCAGGACAGGGGTTTCCCTACGAGCAGTACTTC. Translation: CASSPGQGFPYEQYF.

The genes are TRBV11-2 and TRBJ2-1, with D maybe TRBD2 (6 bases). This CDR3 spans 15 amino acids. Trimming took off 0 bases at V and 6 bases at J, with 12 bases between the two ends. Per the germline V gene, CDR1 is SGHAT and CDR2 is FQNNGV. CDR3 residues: CASSLDRSSGNEQFF. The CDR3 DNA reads TGTGCCAGCAGCTTAGATCGTAGTAGCGGCAATGAGCAGTTCTTC.

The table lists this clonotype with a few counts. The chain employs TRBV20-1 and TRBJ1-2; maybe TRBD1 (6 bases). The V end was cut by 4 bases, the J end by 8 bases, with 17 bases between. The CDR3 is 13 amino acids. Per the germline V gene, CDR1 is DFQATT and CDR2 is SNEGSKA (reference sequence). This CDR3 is CSATLPGERGYTF. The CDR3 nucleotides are TGCAGTGCTACCCTCCCAGGGGAACGGGGCTACACCTTC.

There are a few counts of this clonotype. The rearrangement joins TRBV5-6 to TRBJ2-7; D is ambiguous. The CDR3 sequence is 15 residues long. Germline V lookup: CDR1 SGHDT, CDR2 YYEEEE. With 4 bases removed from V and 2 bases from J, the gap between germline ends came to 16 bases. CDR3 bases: TGTGCCAGCAGCGTCCCGGGCCCCTATCCCTACGAGCAGTACTTC. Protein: CASSVPGPYPYEQYF.

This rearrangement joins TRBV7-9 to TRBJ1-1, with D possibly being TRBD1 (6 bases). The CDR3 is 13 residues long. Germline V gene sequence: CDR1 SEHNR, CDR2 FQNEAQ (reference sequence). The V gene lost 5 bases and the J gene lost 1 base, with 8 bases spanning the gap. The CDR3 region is CASSQQGNTEAFF. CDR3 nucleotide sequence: TGTGCCAGCAGCCAACAGGGGAACACTGAAGCTTTCTTT.

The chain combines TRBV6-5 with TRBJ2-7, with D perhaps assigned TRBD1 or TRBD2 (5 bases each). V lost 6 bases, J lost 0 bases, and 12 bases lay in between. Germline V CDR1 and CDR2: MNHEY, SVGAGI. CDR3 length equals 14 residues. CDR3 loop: CASSRDPSSYEQYF. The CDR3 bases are TGTGCCAGCAGCCGGGACCCAAGCTCCTACGAGCAGTACTTC.

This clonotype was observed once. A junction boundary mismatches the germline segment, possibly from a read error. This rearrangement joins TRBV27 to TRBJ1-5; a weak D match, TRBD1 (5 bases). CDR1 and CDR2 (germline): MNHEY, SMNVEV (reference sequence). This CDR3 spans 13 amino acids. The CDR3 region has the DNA TGTGGCAGCAGTACGACAGCACGGCAGCCCCAGCATTTT. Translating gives CGSSTTARQPQHF.

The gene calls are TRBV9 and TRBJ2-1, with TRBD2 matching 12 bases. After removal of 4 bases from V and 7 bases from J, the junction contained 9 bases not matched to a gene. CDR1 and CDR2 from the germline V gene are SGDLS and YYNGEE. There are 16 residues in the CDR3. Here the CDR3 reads CASSSPSGGASNEQFF. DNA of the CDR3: TGTGCCAGCAGCTCTCCTAGCGGGGGGGCGTCTAATGAGCAGTTCTTC.

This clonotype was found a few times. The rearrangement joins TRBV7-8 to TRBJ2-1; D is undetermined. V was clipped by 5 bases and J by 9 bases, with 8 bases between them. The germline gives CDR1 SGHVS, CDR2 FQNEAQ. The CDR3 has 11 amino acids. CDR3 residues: CASSPVGEQFF. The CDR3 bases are TGTGCCAGCAGCCCGGTAGGTGAGCAGTTCTTC.

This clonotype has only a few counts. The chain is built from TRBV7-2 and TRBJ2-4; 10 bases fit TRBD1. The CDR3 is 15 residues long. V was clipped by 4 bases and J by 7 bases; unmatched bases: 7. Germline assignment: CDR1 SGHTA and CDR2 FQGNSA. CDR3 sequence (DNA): TGTGCCAGCAGCTCCGGGACAGGGGTAGGGAACATTCAGTACTTC. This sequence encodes CASSSGTGVGNIQYF.

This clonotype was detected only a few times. The CDR3 spells CAISEARNEQYF. The DNA of the CDR3 is TGTGCCATCAGTGAGGCCCGGAACGAGCAGTACTTC. The chain is built from TRBV10-3 and TRBJ2-7, with D unresolved. CDR1 and CDR2 (germline): ENHRY, SYGVKD. The ends were cut back, 2 bases at V and 5 bases at J, with 7 bases in the middle. CDR3 size: 12 residues.

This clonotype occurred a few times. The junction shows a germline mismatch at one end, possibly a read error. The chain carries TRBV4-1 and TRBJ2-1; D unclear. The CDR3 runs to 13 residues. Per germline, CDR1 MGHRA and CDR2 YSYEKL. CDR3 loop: CASSEDLYNEQFF. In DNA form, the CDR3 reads TGCGCCAGCAGCGAAGACCTTTACAATGAGCAGTTCTTC.

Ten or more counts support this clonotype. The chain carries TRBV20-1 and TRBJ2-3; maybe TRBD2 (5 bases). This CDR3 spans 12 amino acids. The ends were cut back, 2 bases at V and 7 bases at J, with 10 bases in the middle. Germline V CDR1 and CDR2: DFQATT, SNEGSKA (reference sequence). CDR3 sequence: CSARLRENTQYF. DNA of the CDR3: TGCAGTGCTAGACTGAGGGAAAATACGCAGTATTTT.

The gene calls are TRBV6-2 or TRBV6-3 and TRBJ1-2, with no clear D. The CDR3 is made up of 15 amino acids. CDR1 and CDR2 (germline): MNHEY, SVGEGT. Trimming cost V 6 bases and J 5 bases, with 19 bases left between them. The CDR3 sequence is CASSPASGIGYGYTF. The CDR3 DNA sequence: TGTGCCAGCAGCCCCGCCAGTGGGATTGGGTATGGCTACACCTTC.

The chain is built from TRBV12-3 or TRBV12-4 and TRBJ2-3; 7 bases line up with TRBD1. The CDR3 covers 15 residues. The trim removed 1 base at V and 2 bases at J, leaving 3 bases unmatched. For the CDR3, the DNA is TGTGCCAGCAGTTTAGGGGACAGATACACAGATACGCAGTATTTT. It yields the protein CASSLGDRYTDTQYF.

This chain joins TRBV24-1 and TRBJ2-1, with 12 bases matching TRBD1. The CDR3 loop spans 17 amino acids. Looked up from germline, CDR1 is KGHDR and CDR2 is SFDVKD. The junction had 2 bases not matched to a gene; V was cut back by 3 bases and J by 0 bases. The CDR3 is CATSDRDRGLSYNEQFF. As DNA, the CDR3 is TGTGCCACCAGTGATCGGGACAGGGGGCTCTCCTACAATGAGCAGTTCTTC.

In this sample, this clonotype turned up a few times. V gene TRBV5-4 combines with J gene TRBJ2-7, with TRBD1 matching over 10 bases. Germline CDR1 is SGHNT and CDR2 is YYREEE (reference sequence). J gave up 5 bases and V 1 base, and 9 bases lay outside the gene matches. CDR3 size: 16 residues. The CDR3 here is CASSLLPPTGGDEQYF. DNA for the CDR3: TGTGCCAGCAGCTTGTTACCCCCGACAGGGGGCGACGAGCAGTACTTC.

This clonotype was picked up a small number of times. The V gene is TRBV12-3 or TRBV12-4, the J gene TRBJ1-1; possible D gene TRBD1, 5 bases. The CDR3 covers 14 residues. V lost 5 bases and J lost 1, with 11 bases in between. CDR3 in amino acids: CASSEGLPNTEAFF. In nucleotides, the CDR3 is TGTGCCAGCAGTGAGGGACTCCCGAACACTGAAGCTTTCTTT.

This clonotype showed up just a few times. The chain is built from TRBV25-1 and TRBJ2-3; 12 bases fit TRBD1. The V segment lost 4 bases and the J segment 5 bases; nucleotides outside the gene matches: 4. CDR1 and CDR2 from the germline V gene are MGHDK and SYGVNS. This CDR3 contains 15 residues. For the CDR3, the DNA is TGTGCCAGCAGTGGGGACAGGGGGCATGAAGATACGCAGTATTTT. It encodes CASSGDRGHEDTQYF.

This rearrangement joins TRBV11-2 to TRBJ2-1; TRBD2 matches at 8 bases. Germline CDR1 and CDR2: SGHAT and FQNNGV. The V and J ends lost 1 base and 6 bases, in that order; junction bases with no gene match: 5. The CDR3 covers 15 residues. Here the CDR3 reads CASSLGLAFLNEQFF. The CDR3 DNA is TGTGCCAGCAGCTTAGGACTAGCGTTCCTCAATGAGCAGTTCTTC.

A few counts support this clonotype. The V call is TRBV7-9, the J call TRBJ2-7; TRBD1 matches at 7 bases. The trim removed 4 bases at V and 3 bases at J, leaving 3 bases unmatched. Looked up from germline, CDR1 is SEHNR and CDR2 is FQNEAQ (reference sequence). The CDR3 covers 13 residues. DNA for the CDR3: TGTGCCAGCAGCTCACAGGGGTACTACGAGCAGTACTTC. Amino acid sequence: CASSSQGYYEQYF.

The CDR3 DNA reads TGCAGCGTTGGTGTGGGGACCGGGGAGCTGTTTTTT. Translated: CSVGVGTGELFF. This sequence joins TRBV29-1 and TRBJ2-2; D is unclear. Trimming left V 4 bases short and J 5 bases short, with 8 bases between. Germline CDR1 and CDR2: SQVTM and ANQGSEA. The CDR3 runs to 12 residues.

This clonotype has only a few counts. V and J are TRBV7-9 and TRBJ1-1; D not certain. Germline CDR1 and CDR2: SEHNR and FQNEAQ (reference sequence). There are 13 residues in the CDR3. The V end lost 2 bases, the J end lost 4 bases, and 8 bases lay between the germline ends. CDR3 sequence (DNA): TGTGCCAGCAGCTTATCCACCGCCACTGAAGCTTTCTTT. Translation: CASSLSTATEAFF.

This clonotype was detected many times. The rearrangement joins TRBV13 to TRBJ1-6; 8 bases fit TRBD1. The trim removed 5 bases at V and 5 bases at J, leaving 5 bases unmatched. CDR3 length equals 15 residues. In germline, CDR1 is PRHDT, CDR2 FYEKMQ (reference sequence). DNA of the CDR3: TGTGCCAGCAGCATCCAGACAGGGGATAATTCACCCCTCCACTTT. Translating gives CASSIQTGDNSPLHF.

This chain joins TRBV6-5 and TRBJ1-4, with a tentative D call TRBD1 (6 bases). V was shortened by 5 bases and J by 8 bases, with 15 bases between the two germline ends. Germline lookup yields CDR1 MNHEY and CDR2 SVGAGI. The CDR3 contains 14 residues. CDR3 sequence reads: CASSETQGSEKLFF. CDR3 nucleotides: TGTGCCAGCAGTGAAACTCAGGGGAGCGAAAAACTGTTTTTT.

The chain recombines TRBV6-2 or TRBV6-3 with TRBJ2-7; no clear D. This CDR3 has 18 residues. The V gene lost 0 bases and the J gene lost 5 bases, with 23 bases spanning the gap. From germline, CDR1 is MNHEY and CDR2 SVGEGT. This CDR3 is CASSYSSFGPPATDEQYF. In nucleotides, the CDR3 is TGTGCCAGCAGTTACTCGAGTTTTGGACCCCCCGCCACGGACGAGCAGTACTTC.